This T cell receptor (beta chain) was found in a study of vaccination effects on CD4 cells after COVID-19. Overall study: Post-vaccine samples followed the second dose by a median of 72 days. Cultivation was performed at two million PBMC per well with 8.5 to 10 IU/ml IL-2 and 9.5 to 10 ug/ml peptides added. General study results and limits: Clones from infection and from vaccination both contracted markedly late after vaccination.

Assay: immunoSEQ multiplex PCR; the TCRdb copy retains only in-frame clones and omits some. The sample has about 66,000 clones; approximately 80% are singletons. Comments on this clone: Its cognate antigen is unknown.

It was after more than nine days of culture that CD4+ T cells were isolated. The participants, recipients of two vaccine doses, got either BNT162b2 or mRNA-1273. The specimen was CD4+ T cells from PBMCs cultured without peptide, collected after COVID-19 vaccination. This TCR was recovered from a human donor who received a COVID-19 vaccine.

CDR3 loop: CASSLSPGGGFGGYTF. Written as DNA, the CDR3 is TGCGCCAGCAGCTTGTCCCCAGGGGGCGGATTCGGTGGCTACACCTTC. V is TRBV5-1 and J is TRBJ1-2, with TRBD1 identical over 8 bases. CDR3 length: 16 amino acids. Losses at the gene ends were 1 base for V and 7 bases for J; bases not matched to a gene: 12. CDR1 is SGHRS, CDR2 YFSETQ, per germline. Together with reference TRBV5-1 and TRBJ1-2, the CDR3 gives the full variable domain: KAGVTQTPRYLIKTRGQQVTLSCSPISGHRSVSWYQQTPGQGLQFLFEYFSETQRNKGNFPGRFSGRQFSNSRSEMNVSTLELGDSALYLCASSLSPGGGFGGYTFGSGTRLTVV.